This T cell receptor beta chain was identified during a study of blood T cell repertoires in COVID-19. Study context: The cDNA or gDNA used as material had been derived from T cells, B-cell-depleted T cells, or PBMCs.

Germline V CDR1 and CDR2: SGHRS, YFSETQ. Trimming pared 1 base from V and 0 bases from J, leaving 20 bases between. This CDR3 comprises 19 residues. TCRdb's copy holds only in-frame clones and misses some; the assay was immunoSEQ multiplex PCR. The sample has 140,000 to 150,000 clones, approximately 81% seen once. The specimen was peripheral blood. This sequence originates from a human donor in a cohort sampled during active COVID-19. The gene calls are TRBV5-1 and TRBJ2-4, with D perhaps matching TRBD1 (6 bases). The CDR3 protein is CASSLLHPTGPSAKNIQYF. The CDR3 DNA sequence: TGCGCCAGCAGCTTGCTCCATCCGACAGGTCCCTCAGCCAAAAACATTCAGTACTTC.